This is a list of T cell receptor beta chains from one sample in a study of control samples from healthy donors and cancer patients. Method: immunoSEQ multiplex PCR; TCRdb's copy keeps in-frame clones and lacks some. Here the sample spans some 130,000 clones, roughly 90% being singletons. Source material: blood. The origin of the receptors is a man younger than 40 in good health. The CDR3 runs from the conserved cysteine through the conserved F or W. The order of the fields is D gene, V gene, clone size, J gene, CDR3 DNA, CDR3 protein. D genes are given only for firm matches. Clone size is given for some rows only: seen once, a few or many times, or a class if the clone is expanded.

TRBD1,TRBV4-2,once,TRBJ1-2,TGTGCCAGCAGCCCGACAGGGAACGAAAGAGGTGGCTACACCTTC,CASSPTGNERGGYTF
TRBD2,TRBV7-2,-,TRBJ2-1,TGTGCCAGCAGCTTATTAGCGGGGGCCCCGAATGAGCAGTTCTTC,CASSLLAGAPNEQFF
TRBD2,TRBV5-4,-,TRBJ2-7,TGTGCCAGCAGCTTGGTTCCTAGCGGGTCCTACGAGCAGTACTTC,CASSLVPSGSYEQYF
TRBD2,TRBV7-9,-,TRBJ2-7,TGTGCCAGCAGCCCCTCCTTGGTAGCGGGATGGAACGAGCAGTACTTC,CASSPSLVAGWNEQYF
TRBD1,TRBV27,-,TRBJ1-2,TGTGCCAGCAGCCCCCGAGGGCCAGGGGGCTTCTATGGCTACACCTTC,CASSPRGPGGFYGYTF
-,TRBV7-2,-,TRBJ2-2,TGTGCCAGCAGCCCCTTAGTGGGCGGGGAGCTGTTTTTT,CASSPLVGGELFF
-,TRBV10-1,-,TRBJ2-7,TGCGCCAGCAGTCCCAGGTTCGGCTACGAGCAGTACTTC,CASSPRFGYEQYF
TRBD2,TRBV4-3,-,TRBJ2-1,TGCGCCAGCAGCCAAGAAACTAGCGGGAGTCCCTACAATGAGCAGTTCTTC,CASSQETSGSPYNEQFF
-,TRBV7-8,-,TRBJ1-5,TGTGCCAGCAGCTTCGGCGGGTATAGCAATCAGCCCCAGCATTTT,CASSFGGYSNQPQHF
-,TRBV18,-,TRBJ1-1,TGTGCCAGCTCACTGACAGGTCCTAGGACTGAAGCTTTCTTT,CASSLTGPRTEAFF
TRBD2,TRBV4-1,-,TRBJ2-1,TGCGCCAGCTCGGGACTAGCGGGGGTATACAATGAGCAGTTCTTC,CASSGLAGVYNEQFF
-,TRBV19,-,TRBJ2-7,TGTGCCAGTAGTCCATGGGGGACACCATTCTACGAGCAGTACTTC,CASSPWGTPFYEQYF
-,TRBV5-4,-,TRBJ2-2,TGTGCCAGCAGCTTGGCCCCGAACACCGGGGAGCTGTTTTTT,CASSLAPNTGELFF
-,TRBV5-5,few,TRBJ1-4,TGTGCCAGCAGCCCCCCGCGAGGGTTGGATGAAAAACTGTTTTTT,CASSPPRGLDEKLFF
-,TRBV19,-,TRBJ1-3,TGTGCCAGTGGCTCTGGAAACACCATATATTTT,CASGSGNTIYF
-,TRBV2,-,TRBJ1-1,TGTGCCAGCAGTCGGGAGAACACTGAAGCTTTCTTT,CASSRENTEAFF
-,TRBV7-2,few,TRBJ1-5,TGTGCCAGCAGCTTAGCGTTGGGTCCGGGGCAGCCCCAGCATTTT,CASSLALGPGQPQHF
-,TRBV30,once,TRBJ2-7,TGTGCCTGGAGTGTACAACAGGCCGCGCAGTACTTC,CAWSVQQAAQYF
TRBD2,TRBV7-2,-,TRBJ2-7,TGTGCCAGCAGCCAAGGACTAGTTAGTTCCTACGAGCAGTACTTC,CASSQGLVSSYEQYF
TRBD1,TRBV6-6,-,TRBJ2-7,TGTGCCAGCAGTGCAGGGGGCTACGAGCAGTACTTC,CASSAGGYEQYF
TRBD1,TRBV10-3,-,TRBJ1-6,TGTGCCATCAGGCCGGGACAGGCGGGTTCACCCCTCCACTTT,CAIRPGQAGSPLHF
TRBD2,TRBV6-5,-,TRBJ2-1,TGTGCCAGCGTCGGACTAGCGGGTTCCTACAATGAGCAGTTCTTC,CASVGLAGSYNEQFF
-,TRBV5-6,-,TRBJ1-6,TGTGCCAGCAGCCTACGGGGGATCTATAATTCACCCCTCCACTTT,CASSLRGIYNSPLHF
TRBD1,TRBV5-4,-,TRBJ1-2,TGTGCCTCTGAACAGGGGTTCAGTAACTATGGCTACACCTTC,CASEQGFSNYGYTF
-,TRBV29-1,-,TRBJ1-1,TGCAGCGTTGTCGGGGAGCGCACTGAAGCTTTCTTT,CSVVGERTEAFF
TRBD1,TRBV18,-,TRBJ2-5,TGTGCCAGCTCACCACCGCGGTCAGGGGGTTTTGGGAAGACCCAGTACTTC,CASSPPRSGGFGKTQYF
-,TRBV2,-,TRBJ1-2,TGTGCCAGCAGCCTCAAAATGACAGGATCCTATGGCTACACCTTC,CASSLKMTGSYGYTF
-,TRBV11-2,-,TRBJ1-2,TGTGCCAGCAGCTTAGGAGACTGGGGCCGCTACACCTTC,CASSLGDWGRYTF
-,TRBV25-1,few,TRBJ2-3,TGTGCCAGCACCTCAGGGGGGGGCACAGATACGCAGTATTTT,CASTSGGGTDTQYF
TRBD2,TRBV10-3,many,TRBJ2-1,TGTGCCATCAGTGAGTCGACCGGGGGGAGCGTTGGCAATGAGCAGTTCTTC,CAISESTGGSVGNEQFF
-,TRBV2,few,TRBJ2-2,TGTGCCAGCAGTGGAATGGTCGGGTGGGGCAACACCGGGGAGCTGTTTTTT,CASSGMVGWGNTGELFF
-,TRBV7-8,-,TRBJ2-7,TGTGCCAGCAGCTCCAGGTTCTTCTACGAGCAGTACTTC,CASSSRFFYEQYF
-,TRBV28,-,TRBJ2-5,TGTGCCAGCAGTACCTTAGTGGGAACGGAGACCCAGTACTTC,CASSTLVGTETQYF
-,TRBV28,-,TRBJ2-3,TGTGCCAGCAGTTTACGACCGGTCGGGACCCTTCCTCATACGCAGTATTTT,CASSLRPVGTLPHTQYF
TRBD1,TRBV4-3,-,TRBJ1-2,TGCGCCAGCAGCCAAGATAGATGGGCAGGGGGTATTGGCTACACCTTC,CASSQDRWAGGIGYTF
TRBD1,TRBV19,once,TRBJ1-4,TGTGCCAGTAGCTTGACAGGGGGCAATAAGAAGAATGAAAAACTGTTTTTT,CASSLTGGNKKNEKLFF
TRBD1,TRBV7-3,-,TRBJ2-2,TGTGCCAGCAGCCTACCGTTGGGACAGCCTTCGACCGGGGAGCTGTTTTTT,CASSLPLGQPSTGELFF
TRBD2,TRBV7-9,-,TRBJ2-1,TGTGCCAGCAGCGGCCTGGGGACTAGCGGAACCTACAATGAGCAGTTCTTC,CASSGLGTSGTYNEQFF
-,TRBV11-2,-,TRBJ2-7,TGTGCCAGCAGCTATGGCAGCTCAGCCTACTACGAGCAGTACTTC,CASSYGSSAYYEQYF
-,TRBV28,-,TRBJ1-5,TGTGCCAGCAGTTTAGGGGGGTCGGGGCTTCAGCCCCAGCATTTT,CASSLGGSGLQPQHF
-,TRBV7-9,-,TRBJ2-1,TGTGCCAGCAGCCCCGAGGGGAACCCCTACAATGAGCAGTTCTTC,CASSPEGNPYNEQFF
-,TRBV6-5,-,TRBJ1-5,TGTGCCAGCAGCCCCCTTATAAGCAATCAGCCCCAGCATTTT,CASSPLISNQPQHF
-,TRBV5-1,-,TRBJ1-1,TGCGCCAGCAGCTTGGACCGGGCAGGGCGTTACACTGAAGCTTTCTTT,CASSLDRAGRYTEAFF
TRBD1,TRBV14,-,TRBJ1-6,TGTGCCAGCAGCCAAGGACTTGACAGGGCTTCACCCCTCCACTTT,CASSQGLDRASPLHF
-,TRBV18,-,TRBJ2-1,TGTGCCAGCTCAAGCGGGCCCTCCTACAATGAGCAGTTCTTC,CASSSGPSYNEQFF
-,TRBV9,-,TRBJ1-2,TGTGCCAGCAGCACACCCAGGGCTTTGGGGGGCTACACCTTC,CASSTPRALGGYTF
-,TRBV19,-,TRBJ1-2,TGTGCCAGTAGTATCCCCGGGACATCTAACTATGGCTACACCTTC,CASSIPGTSNYGYTF
TRBD1,TRBV10-1,-,TRBJ1-5,TGCGCCAGCAGTGAGTACAGAAGGACAGGGGCGCGTCAGCCCCAGCATTTT,CASSEYRRTGARQPQHF
-,TRBV19,-,TRBJ1-1,TGTGCCAGTAGCCCGGGACAAGTGAACACTGAAGCTTTCTTT,CASSPGQVNTEAFF
-,TRBV3-1/TRBV3-2,-,TRBJ2-7,TGTGCCAGCAGCTACTTTTCTACCGGTTACGAGCAGTACTTC,CASSYFSTGYEQYF
-,TRBV7-6,-,TRBJ1-6,TGTGCCAGCAGCTTAGGGACAACCAATAATTCACCCCTCCACTTT,CASSLGTTNNSPLHF
-,TRBV11-2,-,TRBJ2-3,TGTGCCAGCAGCCCAAGTTTCTCGCTGGCGCAGTATTTT,CASSPSFSLAQYF
-,TRBV30,once,TRBJ2-7,TGTGCCTGGCCATTGAATTCTCCCCCCGAGCAGTACTTC,CAWPLNSPPEQYF
TRBD2,TRBV7-9,-,TRBJ2-1,TGTGCCAGCGCTATCCCGGGACCCCGAGCGGGGAATGAGCAGTTCTTC,CASAIPGPRAGNEQFF
TRBD2,TRBV24-1,-,TRBJ2-5,TGTGCCACCAGTGATTCCCCTTGGACTAGCGGGGAGCAAGAGACCCAGTACTTC,CATSDSPWTSGEQETQYF
TRBD1,TRBV3-1/TRBV3-2,-,TRBJ2-1,TGTGCCAGCAGCCAAAGACACAGGGGTCAAGGGCACAATGAGCAGTTCTTC,CASSQRHRGQGHNEQFF
TRBD1,TRBV2,-,TRBJ1-2,TGTGCCAGCAGTCCCGGGACAGGGGTTAACTATGGCTACACCTTC,CASSPGTGVNYGYTF
-,TRBV5-1,once,TRBJ2-7,TGCGCCAGCAGCTTGGACGACAGCCACTACGAGCGGTACTTC,CASSLDDSHYERYF
-,TRBV27,-,TRBJ2-5,TGTGCCAGCAGAATAGTTGGGAGGAAACAAGAGACCCAGTACTTC,CASRIVGRKQETQYF